Each of the 9 T cell receptor beta chains below was sequenced from the same sample in a study of T cell repertoires in cytomegalovirus infection. TCRdb re-called the reads through MiXCR, storing one row per CDR3 protein. The sample contains roughly 70,000 distinct CDR3 sequences, approximately 22% of which appear only once. No antigen is known for these receptors. The source was CD8+ T cells from cultured PBMCs, collected from culture after CMV antigen stimulation. Receptors originate from a human donor in good health (CMV status not recorded). Some clones in this sample may be carry-over from other donors' samples.

This chain links TRBV5-6 with TRBJ2-2; D not certain. This CDR3 has 16 amino acids. V was shortened by 0 bases and J by 1 base, with 10 bases between the two germline ends. Germline V gives CDR1 SGHDT, CDR2 YYEEEE. DNA of the CDR3: TGTGCCAGCAGCTTGGCGGCAGAGCTGAACACCGGGGAGCTGTTTTTT. As protein: CASSLAAELNTGELFF.

This clonotype was seen more than once but under ten times. The chain combines TRBV6-1 with TRBJ1-5; D call uncertain. The CDR3 sequence is 16 residues long. CDR1 and CDR2 from the germline V gene are MNHNS and SASEGT. The V gene lost 2 bases and the J gene lost 3 bases, with 14 bases spanning the gap. For the CDR3, the DNA is TGTGCCAGCAGTGAAAGAGGTGACGTAATCAATCAGCCCCAGCATTTT. It encodes CASSERGDVINQPQHF.

This clonotype showed up just a few times. This sequence joins TRBV6-6 and TRBJ2-6, with 7 bases lining up with TRBD1. This CDR3 is 18 amino acids long. The V gene end was trimmed by 2 bases and the J gene end by 0 bases; junction bases not matched to a gene: 7. CDR1 is MNHNY and CDR2 is SVGAGI in the germline V gene (reference sequence). This CDR3 reads CASSYRDRPYSGANVLTF. The CDR3 region has the DNA TGTGCCAGCAGTTACAGGGACAGACCATACTCTGGGGCCAACGTCCTGACTTTC.

This clonotype was observed a few times. The genes are TRBV12-3 or TRBV12-4 and TRBJ2-3, with D hard to call. There are 12 residues in the CDR3. Trimming removed 3 bases at V and 10 bases at J, with 11 bases between. CDR3 loop: CASSFWLIAQYF. In DNA form, the CDR3 reads TGTGCCAGCAGTTTTTGGTTAATAGCGCAGTATTTT.

CDR3 protein: CASRRQQGSNEKLFF. CDR3 DNA: TGTGCCAGCAGGCGTCAACAGGGAAGTAATGAAAAACTGTTTTTT. The chain recombines TRBV6-5 with TRBJ1-4, with D perhaps matching TRBD1 (6 bases). Trimming stripped 6 bases from V and 4 bases from J, with 15 bases between. The germline gives CDR1 MNHEY, CDR2 SVGAGI. The CDR3 is 15 residues long.

This clonotype was recorded a few times. The V gene is TRBV7-8, the J gene TRBJ1-6; the D gene is possibly TRBD1 (5 bases). Trimming shortened V by 5 bases and J by 10 bases, and 15 bases separated the two germline ends. CDR1 is SGHVS, CDR2 FQNEAQ, per germline. CDR3 length equals 14 residues. The CDR3 sequence is CASSAPRGDSPLHF. CDR3 DNA: TGTGCCAGCAGCGCCCCGCGGGGGGACTCACCCCTCCACTTT.

This clonotype was recorded at least ten times. This chain joins TRBV6-2 or TRBV6-3 and TRBJ1-1, with D possibly TRBD1 on 6 matching bases. Trimming removed 5 bases at V and 1 base at J, with 11 bases between. Germline CDR1 MNHEY, CDR2 SVGEGT. This CDR3 region has 14 residues. The CDR3: CASSPGTRNTEAFF. CDR3 DNA sequence: TGTGCCAGCAGTCCCGGGACAAGGAACACTGAAGCTTTCTTT.

The chain joins TRBV7-8 to TRBJ1-1; no clear D. The CDR3 has 15 residues. Per the germline V gene, CDR1 is SGHVS and CDR2 is FQNEAQ. Trimming removed 3 bases at V and 1 base at J, with 12 bases between. CDR3 nucleotides: TGTGCCAGCAGCTTTTTGGGTTCAGGGAACACTGAAGCTTTCTTT. As protein: CASSFLGSGNTEAFF. Complete variable domain (other parts from reference TRBV7-8 and TRBJ1-1): GAGVSQSPRYKVAKRGQDVALRCDPISGHVSLFWYQQALGQGPEFLTYFQNEAQLDKSGLPSDRFFAERPEGSVSTLKIQRTQQEDSAVYLCASSFLGSGNTEAFFGQGTRLTVV.

The rearrangement joins TRBV7-6 to TRBJ1-1, with D hard to call. Per germline, CDR1 SGHVS and CDR2 FNYEAQ. Deletions cut 5 bases from V and 1 base from J, with 11 bases between. There are 14 residues in the CDR3. The DNA for the CDR3 is TGTGCCAGCAGCCCAGGACTGCCGAACACTGAAGCTTTCTTT. It translates to CASSPGLPNTEAFF.